The rows below give T cell receptor beta chains drawn from one sample of a study of control samples from healthy donors and cancer patients. Produced via immunoSEQ multiplex PCR; TCRdb's table is partial and in-frame only. This sample has 110,000 or so clones, with approximately 84% found just once. Sequencing input: blood. The receptors derive from a man younger than 35 in good health. Each CDR3 is given with its conserved first and last residue. D genes are given only for firm matches. Clone size is shown for a subset of rows, as once, few, many or a class of expanded clone.

clone size,V gene,J gene,D gene,CDR3 DNA,CDR3 protein
.,TRBV7-6,TRBJ2-5,TRBD1,TGTGCCAGCAGCCGCGACAGGGGAGAGACCCAGTACTTC,CASSRDRGETQYF
once,TRBV27,TRBJ2-1,.,TGTGCCAGCAGGTCAGGGAGCTCCTACAATGAGCAGTTCTTC,CASRSGSSYNEQFF
few,TRBV6-6,TRBJ1-2,.,TGTGCCAGCAGCCCGCAATATAACTATGGCTACACCTTC,CASSPQYNYGYTF
.,TRBV9,TRBJ2-3,.,TGTGCCAGCACACTTCGGGCCTGGGCAGATACGCAGTATTTT,CASTLRAWADTQYF
.,TRBV7-9,TRBJ2-3,.,TGTGCCAGCAGCTCTAGACTAGAAGCAACAGATACGCAGTATTTT,CASSSRLEATDTQYF
.,TRBV4-1,TRBJ2-1,.,TGCGCCAGCAGCCCAGGAGGCGGGGGCCAAGCGAATGAGCAGTTCTTC,CASSPGGGGQANEQFF
.,TRBV6-5,TRBJ2-5,TRBD2,TGTGCCAGCAGTTCGACTAGCGGGCGGTACCAAGAGACCCAGTACTTC,CASSSTSGRYQETQYF
.,TRBV6-1,TRBJ1-6,.,TGTGCCAGCAGTGGAAGACAGGCGACTTATAATTCACCCCTCCACTTT,CASSGRQATYNSPLHF
once,TRBV28,TRBJ1-2,.,TGTGCCAGCAGTCCCATGAGGGGGGGCTATGGCTACACCTTC,CASSPMRGGYGYTF
.,TRBV24-1,TRBJ2-5,TRBD2,TGTGCCACCAGTGCGAGCGGGGCCGAGACCCAGTACTTC,CATSASGAETQYF
.,TRBV19,TRBJ2-1,TRBD1,TGTGCCAGTAGTATAGATCCCCGGGACAGGGGTTACAATGAGCAGTTCTTC,CASSIDPRDRGYNEQFF
.,TRBV29-1,TRBJ2-1,.,TGCAGCGTTGGTGAGACAGACTACAATGAGCAGTTCTTC,CSVGETDYNEQFF
.,TRBV30,TRBJ1-5,.,TGTGCCTGGAGGACGGGCAATCAGCCCCAGCATTTT,CAWRTGNQPQHF
.,TRBV5-8,TRBJ2-5,.,TGTGCCAGCAGCTTGGCCCTTACCGGGATCGGAGAGACCCAGTACTTC,CASSLALTGIGETQYF
.,TRBV2,TRBJ2-7,.,TGTGCCAGCACTCCCGGAAGAAACCGCTACGAGCAGTACTTC,CASTPGRNRYEQYF
.,TRBV19,TRBJ1-2,TRBD1,TGTGCCAGTAGTGTGACACCGGGACAGGGGGCCTATGGCTACACCTTC,CASSVTPGQGAYGYTF
.,TRBV6-5,TRBJ2-7,.,TGTGCCAGCAATTTGGACTATGCCTACGAGCAGTACTTC,CASNLDYAYEQYF
.,TRBV24-1,TRBJ1-2,TRBD1,TGTGCCACCAGTGTGGGACAGGGGAACTATGGCTACACCTTC,CATSVGQGNYGYTF
.,TRBV27,TRBJ1-2,.,TGTGCCAGCAGTTTTGGACCGGCCTATGGCTACACCTTC,CASSFGPAYGYTF
many,TRBV25-1,TRBJ1-3,TRBD1,TGTGCCAGCAGTCGCGGGACAGGCTCTGGAAACACCATATATTTT,CASSRGTGSGNTIYF
.,TRBV15,TRBJ1-6,.,TGTGCCACCAGCAGAGATTATTGGAGTTCACCCCTCCACTTT,CATSRDYWSSPLHF
.,TRBV7-8,TRBJ1-5,TRBD1,TGTGCCAGCAGCTTAGTGGGACAGAGCAATCAGCCCCAGCATTTT,CASSLVGQSNQPQHF
.,TRBV6-5,TRBJ1-4,.,TGTGCCAGCAGGCCCCTTGGACTGGCAAATGAAAAACTGTTTTTT,CASRPLGLANEKLFF
.,TRBV5-1,TRBJ1-1,.,TGCGCCAGCAGCCCCGGGTGGGGGAACACTGAAGCTTTCTTT,CASSPGWGNTEAFF
.,TRBV27,TRBJ1-2,TRBD1,TGTGCCAGCAGTTTATCCCGACAGGGTGGCTACACCTTC,CASSLSRQGGYTF
.,TRBV7-6,TRBJ2-7,TRBD1,TGTGCCAGCAGCTTGCCATCGACAGGGGGTATTGACGAGCAGTACTTC,CASSLPSTGGIDEQYF
.,TRBV4-3,TRBJ1-6,.,TGCGCCAGCAGCCCCGGGGGGACGGTTTATAATTCACCCCTCCACTTT,CASSPGGTVYNSPLHF
.,TRBV10-1,TRBJ2-3,.,TGCGCCAGCAGTGAGTGTAGTGTTCGGGGAGATACGCAGTATTTT,CASSECSVRGDTQYF
.,TRBV7-2,TRBJ1-3,.,TGTGCCAGCAGCTCAATCCCGTTCAGGGGCCCTGGAAACACCATATATTTT,CASSSIPFRGPGNTIYF
.,TRBV12-3/TRBV12-4,TRBJ1-1,.,TGTGCCAGCAACTTCCGGGAGGGCACTGAAGCTTTCTTT,CASNFREGTEAFF
.,TRBV6-4,TRBJ1-2,.,TGTGCCAGCAGTGACGGGACGGGGGGTCTCTATGGCTACACCTTC,CASSDGTGGLYGYTF
once,TRBV3-1/TRBV3-2,TRBJ2-5,.,TGTGCCAGCAGCCAAGTTGAGGGAGAGACCCAGTACTTC,CASSQVEGETQYF
.,TRBV29-1,TRBJ2-3,.,TGCAGCGTGCGCCCCTATTTAGGAAGCACAGATACGCAGTATTTT,CSVRPYLGSTDTQYF
.,TRBV10-3,TRBJ1-6,.,TGTGCCACTTACCCCGGCCTCGTCGATTCACCCCTCCACTTT,CATYPGLVDSPLHF
.,TRBV4-1,TRBJ1-1,.,TGCGCCAGCAGCGTGGGACTCATGAACACTGAAGCTTTCTTT,CASSVGLMNTEAFF
.,TRBV6-5,TRBJ2-1,.,TGTGCCAGCAGTTACTCACAGGGAAATTACAATGAGCAGTTCTTC,CASSYSQGNYNEQFF
.,TRBV7-2,TRBJ2-7,.,TGTGCCAGCAGCTTTGGCAGTGTCCCTTACGAGCAGTACTTC,CASSFGSVPYEQYF
.,TRBV4-2,TRBJ1-5,TRBD1,TGTGCCAGCAGCCAAAGCCCCAGGGGGCGGGATTGGGGGGATCAGCCCCAGCATTTT,CASSQSPRGRDWGDQPQHF
once,TRBV4-1,TRBJ2-5,TRBD1,TGCGCCAGCAGCCAGGACCAGGGGGTCGGAGAGACCCAGTACTTC,CASSQDQGVGETQYF
.,TRBV7-9,TRBJ2-3,.,TGTGCCAGCAGCTTCAGGGTGTCGAGCACAGATACGCAGTATTTT,CASSFRVSSTDTQYF
.,TRBV7-9,TRBJ1-2,.,TGTGCCAGCAGCTCTACCCAGGGGCTCCCTAACTATGGCTACACCTTC,CASSSTQGLPNYGYTF
.,TRBV6-5,TRBJ2-7,.,TGTGCCAGCAGTTACTCTGGCTCCCGGGGGAGCTACGAGCAGTACTTC,CASSYSGSRGSYEQYF
many,TRBV11-2,TRBJ1-5,.,TGTGCCAGCAGCTTTGGGGGGGTCGGTCAGCCCCAGCATTTT,CASSFGGVGQPQHF
.,TRBV11-3,TRBJ1-1,.,TGTGCCAGCAGCCCCGGGCCGGATGTCCCTGAAGCTTTCTTT,CASSPGPDVPEAFF
.,TRBV7-9,TRBJ2-4,TRBD1,TGTGCCAGCAGCTCCTGGGACAGGGAAAACATTCAGTACTTC,CASSSWDRENIQYF
.,TRBV10-2,TRBJ1-2,.,TGCGCCAGCAGTGAGGACAGATCCTATGGCTACACCTTC,CASSEDRSYGYTF
.,TRBV5-1,TRBJ2-5,.,TGCGCCAGCAGCTTGGGGGCCCTGAAAGAGACCCAGTACTTC,CASSLGALKETQYF
few,TRBV5-5,TRBJ2-3,.,TGTGCCAGCAGCCCGCGAGGACCAGGGACCACAGATACGCAGTATTTT,CASSPRGPGTTDTQYF
.,TRBV5-1,TRBJ2-3,.,TGCGCCAGCAGGTACCGAACAGGGTCCGATACGCAGTATTTT,CASRYRTGSDTQYF
.,TRBV12-5,TRBJ1-3,TRBD1,TGTGCTAGTGGGTTAAGGACAGGTTTCTCTGGAAACACCATATATTTT,CASGLRTGFSGNTIYF
.,TRBV27,TRBJ2-4,.,TGTGCCAGCAGTTCACGGGGGGCGGCCAAAAACATTCAGTACTTC,CASSSRGAAKNIQYF
.,TRBV4-3,TRBJ2-2,.,TGCGCCAGCAGCCCAAAGCCCTTTTGGAGCGGGGAGCTGTTTTTT,CASSPKPFWSGELFF
.,TRBV11-1,TRBJ2-7,TRBD1,TGTGCCAGCAGTCTCCGTAGGGACAGCGTGACCTACGAGCAGTACTTC,CASSLRRDSVTYEQYF
.,TRBV5-6,TRBJ2-5,.,TGTGCCAGCAGACCCCCCGGCAGGGCGTCAAGAGAGACCCAGTACTTC,CASRPPGRASRETQYF
.,TRBV9,TRBJ2-5,TRBD2,TGTGCCAGCAGCGAGGGACTAGCGAAAGAGACCCAGTACTTC,CASSEGLAKETQYF